Following are 13 T cell receptor beta chains from one sample sequenced in a study of T cells in Graves' hyperthyroidism and ophthalmopathy. Amplification of TCR beta CDR3 regions used RNA as the template. Carried out on the TCR CDR3, a first-round RT-PCR used the HTBI primer set. TCRdb itself ran the multiplex PCR reads through MiXCR, one entry per CDR3 protein. The profile shows a few hundred thousand distinct CDR3 sequences, under 15% of them singletons. Sequencing was performed on blood. The receptors originated from a woman aged 25 to 39 with Graves' hyperthyroidism.

The chain is built from TRBV7-2 and TRBJ1-1; D possibly corresponds to TRBD1 (5 bases). Trimming took 7 bases from V and 4 from J, leaving 16 bases between them. Germline V CDR1 and CDR2: SGHTA, FQGNSA. The CDR3 length is 14 residues. The CDR3 spells CASTPPTRATEAFF. The CDR3 DNA reads as TGTGCCAGCACCCCCCCCACCAGGGCCACTGAAGCTTTCTTT.

This clonotype was counted between two and nine times. V usage is TRBV27 and J usage is TRBJ2-7, with a possible D match to TRBD1 (6 bases). Germline CDR1 reads MNHEY; CDR2 reads SMNVEV (reference sequence). V was trimmed by 0 bases and J by 2 bases, leaving 11 bases between them. The length of the CDR3 is 15 residues. CDR3 sequence reads: CASSLSWQGTYEQYF. For the CDR3, the DNA is TGTGCCAGCAGTTTATCATGGCAGGGGACCTACGAGCAGTACTTC.

The rearrangement uses TRBV19 and TRBJ2-1; D is undetermined. The CDR3 is 17 amino acids. V lost 1 base to trimming and J lost 0 bases, with 13 bases between them. Germline V gene lookup returns CDR1 LNHDA and CDR2 SQIVND (reference sequence). The CDR3 bases are TGTGCCAGTAGTATAGTCCCTCGCACCAGCTCCTACAATGAGCAGTTCTTC. Its translation is CASSIVPRTSSYNEQFF. Together with reference TRBV19 and TRBJ2-1, the CDR3 gives the full variable domain: DGGITQSPKYLFRKEGQNVTLSCEQNLNHDAMYWYRQDPGQGLRLIYYSQIVNDFQKGDIAEGYSVSREKKESFPLTVTSAQKNPTAFYLCASSIVPRTSSYNEQFFGPGTRLTVL.

This clonotype was recorded at least ten times. J is TRBJ2-2 and V is TRBV3-1; no definite D call. V lost 4 bases and J lost 5, with 8 bases in between. This CDR3 is 13 amino acids long. Looked up from germline, CDR1 is LGHDT and CDR2 is YNNKEL (reference sequence). CDR3 bases: TGTGCCAGCAGCCCGGTTAGGACCGGGGAGCTGTTTTTT. Residues: CASSPVRTGELFF.

This chain uses TRBV10-3 with TRBJ2-3, with D possibly called TRBD1 or TRBD2 (5 bases each). The CDR3 has 13 residues. Trimming stripped 5 bases from V and 9 bases from J, with 15 bases between. Germline V gives CDR1 ENHRY, CDR2 SYGVKD. DNA for the CDR3: TGTGCCATCAGTTTACACCGGGACGACACGCAGTATTTT. Protein product: CAISLHRDDTQYF.

This clonotype has ten or more counts. This chain uses TRBV7-8 with TRBJ2-7; 10 positions agree with TRBD1. This CDR3 is built from 15 residues. The ends lost 5 bases at V and 5 bases at J; junction bases unmatched: 9. CDR1 is SGHVS and CDR2 is FQNEAQ in the germline V gene. The DNA for the CDR3 is TGTGCCAGCAGCCGACCAGGGGACAGGGGTCACGAGCAGTACTTC. Its translation: CASSRPGDRGHEQYF. Drawing the rest from reference TRBV7-8 and TRBJ2-7, the complete variable domain is GAGVSQSPRYKVAKRGQDVALRCDPISGHVSLFWYQQALGQGPEFLTYFQNEAQLDKSGLPSDRFFAERPEGSVSTLKIQRTQQEDSAVYLCASSRPGDRGHEQYFGPGTRLTVT.

This clonotype came up many times. CDR3 amino acids: CATSEKAGGLYNEQFF. Here the CDR3 DNA reads TGTGCCACCAGTGAGAAAGCGGGAGGGCTCTACAATGAGCAGTTCTTC. The rearrangement links TRBV24-1 to TRBJ2-1; 10 bases agree with TRBD2. The germline V gene encodes CDR1 KGHDR and CDR2 SFDVKD. There are 16 residues in the CDR3. V dropped 4 bases and J dropped 3; count of bases not matched to a gene: 5.

Ten or more counts support this clonotype. This chain joins TRBV5-1 and TRBJ2-7; 13 nucleotides match TRBD2. Unmatched junction bases numbered 6, after V lost 4 bases and J lost 5 bases. The CDR3 contains 15 residues. CDR1 and CDR2 (germline): SGHRS, YFSETQ. CDR3 sequence (DNA): TGCGCCAGCAGCCCGGGACTAGCGGGATCGAACGAGCAGTACTTC. Its protein product is CASSPGLAGSNEQYF.

The sample holds many counts of this clonotype. The CDR3 loop is CSASGTSGSLPDTQYF. For the CDR3, the DNA is TGCAGTGCTTCCGGGACTAGCGGGAGTTTACCAGATACGCAGTATTTT. The chain recombines TRBV20-1 with TRBJ2-3; 14 bases map to TRBD2. Trimming cost V 5 bases and J 4 bases; bases outside gene matches: 8. Germline V lookup: CDR1 DFQATT, CDR2 SNEGSKA (reference sequence). The CDR3 spans 16 residues.

This clonotype came up once. The chain has TRBV10-2 and TRBJ2-2; a possible D gene is TRBD1 (6 bases). V lost 8 bases and J lost 6, with 13 bases in between. Germline values: CDR1 WSHSY, CDR2 SAAADI. There are 13 residues in the CDR3. The DNA of the CDR3 is TGCGCCAGCGTACGACAGGACGCCGGGGAGCTGTTTTTT. Amino acid sequence: CASVRQDAGELFF.

The sample holds many counts of this clonotype. The chain uses TRBV27 and TRBJ2-7; 12 positions match TRBD2. The CDR3 is 16 amino acids. Germline CDR1 and CDR2: MNHEY and SMNVEV (reference sequence). V gave up 3 bases and J gave up 2 bases; unmatched junction bases: 5. In DNA, the CDR3 is TGTGCCAGCAGTTTCCTCACTAGCGGGGGGACCTACGAGCAGTACTTC. Protein product: CASSFLTSGGTYEQYF.

In its sample, this clonotype was seen many times. V is TRBV28 and J is TRBJ1-1; D remains unclear. V lost 2 bases to trimming and J lost 1 base, with 8 bases between them. The germline V gene has CDR1 MDHEN and CDR2 SYDVKM. The CDR3 loop spans 14 amino acids. The CDR3 loop is CASSLGSGNTEAFF. CDR3 nucleotide sequence: TGTGCCAGCAGTTTAGGATCTGGGAACACTGAAGCTTTCTTT.

Ten or more counts support this clonotype. The rearrangement joins TRBV12-3 or TRBV12-4 to TRBJ2-7; D not resolved. Trimming took off 5 bases at V and 6 bases at J, with 17 bases between the two ends. This CDR3 is built from 14 residues. The CDR3 sequence: CASSPQPSATEQYF. CDR3 in DNA: TGTGCCAGCAGTCCACAGCCTTCGGCAACCGAGCAGTACTTC.